The sequence of this T cell receptor beta chain was determined in a study of blood T cell repertoires in COVID-19. V was pared by 3 bases and J by 3 bases, with 7 bases of the junction left unmatched. Germline V gene sequence: CDR1 DFQATT, CDR2 SNEGSKA (reference sequence). This CDR3 spans 14 amino acids. Only in-frame clones appear in the TCRdb table, and some are missing; sequencing was by immunoSEQ multiplex PCR. The profile covers roughly 410,000 clones, with 70% to 90% appearing a single time and approximately 1.5% taken by the ten largest. Material for sequencing was peripheral blood. This sequence joins TRBV20-1 and TRBJ1-1, with TRBD1 matching 7 bases. The sequence was obtained from a woman in her thirties or forties with COVID-19, enrolled during active disease. CDR3 residues: CSASNPRGDTEAFF. The CDR3 nucleotides read TGCAGTGCTAGTAACCCCAGGGGGGACACTGAAGCTTTCTTT.